The 27 T cell receptor beta chains listed next were all sequenced from one sample in a study of CXCR3-negative and CXCR3-positive naive CD8 T cells. Each TRB cDNA library was prepared by 5' RACE (with UMI labels). TCRdb re-called the 5' RACE reads and gives one entry per CDR3 protein, without DNA. The listing records 45,000 to 70,000 distinct CDR3 sequences. The sample consisted of memory CD8+ T cells from blood. The origin of the receptors is a human donor in good health. Some clones in this sample may be carry-over from other donors' samples.

The V gene is TRBV11-2, the J gene TRBJ1-1. The CDR3 totals 11 residues. Germline assignment: CDR1 SGHAT and CDR2 FQNNGV. The CDR3 is CASSLLVEAFF. Drawing the rest from reference TRBV11-2 and TRBJ1-1, the complete variable domain is EAGVAQSPRYKIIEKRQSVAFWCNPISGHATLYWYQQILGQGPKLLIQFQNNGVVDDSQLPKDRFSAERLKGVDSTLKIQPAKLEDSAVYLCASSLLVEAFFGQGTRLTVV.

This chain joins TRBV5-8 and TRBJ1-1. Germline CDR1 SGHTS, CDR2 YDEGEE. The CDR3 is 14 amino acids. CDR3 protein: CASTEPSRGTEAFF.

The V call is TRBV28, the J call TRBJ2-7; the D call from TCRdb, TRBD1, cannot be confirmed without DNA. The CDR3 is 14 amino acids. Germline CDR1 MDHEN, CDR2 SYDVKM. The CDR3 sequence: CASSFPLEGGEQYF.

The chain recombines TRBV7-6 with TRBJ2-1; TCRdb designates TRBD1, a call that cannot be tested without DNA. This CDR3 is built from 15 residues. CDR1 SGHVS and CDR2 FNYEAQ come from the germline V gene. The CDR3 sequence: CASSLEVGQKWEQFF.

Here the CDR3 reads CASSAAGEANEQYF. The chain carries TRBV6-1 and TRBJ2-7. The CDR3 has 14 amino acids. The germline gives CDR1 MNHNS, CDR2 SASEGT.

The rearrangement links TRBV9 to TRBJ1-1; TCRdb's D call, TRBD1, is unchecked because there is no DNA. The CDR3 length is 13 residues. The germline V gene encodes CDR1 SGDLS and CDR2 YYNGEE. CDR3 in amino acids: CASSPGTGPGAFF.

The chain employs TRBV7-3 and TRBJ2-1. The CDR3 is 14 amino acids. CDR1 and CDR2 from the germline V gene are SGHTA and FQGTGA. The CDR3 sequence: CASSFGGIHNEQFF. Full variable domain (rest looked up from reference TRBV7-3 and TRBJ2-1): GAGVSQTPSNKVTEKGKYVELRCDPISGHTALYWYRQSLGQGPEFLIYFQGTGAADDSGLPNDRFFAVRPEGSVSTLKIQRTERGDSAVYLCASSFGGIHNEQFFGPGTRLTVL.

The gene calls are TRBV20-1 and TRBJ2-1. The germline V gene has CDR1 DFQATT and CDR2 SNEGSKA (reference sequence). CDR3 size: 15 residues. CDR3 loop: CSASSAGVGYNEQFF.

The chain has TRBV15 and TRBJ2-7; TCRdb's D call, TRBD2, is unchecked because there is no DNA. CDR1 is LNHNV, CDR2 YYDKDF, per germline (reference sequence). This CDR3 has 17 amino acids. CDR3 residues: CATSRVEEGPLGGEQYF.

The gene calls are TRBV19 and TRBJ2-1; TCRdb reports TRBD2, a call that lacks DNA to check it against. CDR3 length equals 15 residues. Germline V gene data show CDR1 as LNHDA and CDR2 as SQIVND (reference sequence). The CDR3: CASALTSGEYNEQFF.

V is TRBV7-9 and J is TRBJ1-4; TCRdb names TRBD1, which stays unverified in the absence of DNA. From germline, CDR1 is SEHNR and CDR2 FQNEAQ (reference sequence). This CDR3 contains 15 residues. CDR3 residues: CASGDTDTANEKLFF.

The rearrangement uses TRBV27 and TRBJ2-1; the TRBD1 assignment by TCRdb is unverifiable without DNA. The CDR3 is 14 amino acids. Germline CDR1 is MNHEY and CDR2 is SMNVEV (reference sequence). The CDR3 spells CASSPAASYNEQFF.

V and J are TRBV3-1 and TRBJ2-7; TCRdb's assignment of TRBD2 cannot be checked, as there is no DNA. Germline assignment: CDR1 LGHDT and CDR2 YNNKEL (reference sequence). This CDR3 comprises 14 residues. CDR3: CASSQENYRYEQYF.

The chain has TRBV24-1 and TRBJ2-1; TCRdb reports TRBD1, a call that lacks DNA to check it against. Germline V gives CDR1 KGHDR, CDR2 SFDVKD. This CDR3 has 12 amino acids. The CDR3 here is CATSETVDEQFF.

This sequence joins TRBV4-2 and TRBJ1-2; TCRdb's assignment of TRBD1 cannot be checked, as there is no DNA. Germline-derived CDR1 and CDR2 are LGHNA and YNFKEQ. This CDR3 comprises 17 residues. CDR3 in amino acids: CASSQEDRDRGNYGYTF.

This sequence joins TRBV29-1 and TRBJ2-1; the D gene TCRdb calls, TRBD2, cannot be checked with no DNA. Germline V lookup: CDR1 SQVTM, CDR2 ANQGSEA. This CDR3 contains 14 residues. This CDR3 is CSVEELAGLNEQFF.

The rearrangement joins TRBV6-7 to TRBJ2-3; TCRdb's assignment of TRBD2 cannot be checked, as there is no DNA. TRBV6-7 is identified as an open reading frame with a role that is uncertain. The CDR3 extends over 16 amino acids. The CDR3 region is CASSRTSGRITDTQYF.

The CDR3 loop is CASSESGSYNEQFF. V and J are TRBV25-1 and TRBJ2-1. The CDR3 is made up of 14 amino acids. Germline lookup yields CDR1 MGHDK and CDR2 SYGVNS.

This chain connects TRBV7-6 to TRBJ1-1. CDR3 length: 13 amino acids. The germline V gene has CDR1 SGHVS and CDR2 FNYEAQ. The CDR3 reads CASSPPMSTEAFF.

The rearrangement joins TRBV29-1 to TRBJ1-2. CDR1 and CDR2 from the germline V gene are SQVTM and ANQGSEA. CDR3 length equals 12 residues. The CDR3: CSVEERTFGYTF.

The rearrangement joins TRBV3-1 to TRBJ2-7; the D gene TCRdb calls, TRBD1, cannot be checked with no DNA. The CDR3 consists of 17 residues. Germline CDR1 LGHDT, CDR2 YNNKEL (reference sequence). CDR3 sequence reads: CASSQDPGDRGTYEQYF.

The chain's CDR3 is CASSSSGYNEQFF. The V and J genes are TRBV28 and TRBJ2-1; TCRdb calls TRBD2, which cannot be checked without DNA. This CDR3 has 13 residues. Germline assignment: CDR1 MDHEN and CDR2 SYDVKM.

The chain joins TRBV4-2 to TRBJ2-6; the TCRdb call, TRBD1, lacks DNA for checking. Germline CDR1 reads LGHNA; CDR2 reads YNFKEQ. This CDR3 spans 16 amino acids. CDR3 residues: CASSPSGTSGANVLTF.

The V gene is TRBV6-4, the J gene TRBJ2-1; TCRdb gives TRBD2 as the D gene, but with no DNA this cannot be confirmed. The CDR3 has 16 residues. Germline lookup yields CDR1 MRHNA and CDR2 SNTAGT. CDR3 loop: CASSETGPGSYNEQFF.

The chain carries TRBV21-1 and TRBJ2-7; no DNA is available, so the TRBD2 call from TCRdb remains unchecked. TRBV21-1 is deemed a pseudogene. This CDR3 is 13 amino acids long. The CDR3 spells CASSTRLPYEQYF.

The chain employs TRBV7-9 and TRBJ1-2; checking the TCRdb D call of TRBD1 is not possible without DNA. The CDR3 consists of 13 residues. Germline V gene data show CDR1 as SEHNR and CDR2 as FQNEAQ (reference sequence). CDR3 sequence reads: CASVLPTGRGYTF.

CDR3: CASSFPLQGSDLYNEQFF. The rearrangement links TRBV28 to TRBJ2-1; there is no DNA to check the TCRdb D call of TRBD2. This CDR3 contains 18 residues. Germline lookup yields CDR1 MDHEN and CDR2 SYDVKM.